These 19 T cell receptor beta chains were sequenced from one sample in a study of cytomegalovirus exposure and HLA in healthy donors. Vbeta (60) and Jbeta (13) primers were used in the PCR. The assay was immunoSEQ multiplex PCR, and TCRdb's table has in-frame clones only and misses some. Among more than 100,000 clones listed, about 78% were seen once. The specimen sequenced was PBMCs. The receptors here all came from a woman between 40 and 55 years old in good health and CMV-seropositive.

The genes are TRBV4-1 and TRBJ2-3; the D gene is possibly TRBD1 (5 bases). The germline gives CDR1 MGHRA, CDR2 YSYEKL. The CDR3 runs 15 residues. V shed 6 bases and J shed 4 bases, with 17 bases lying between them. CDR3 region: CASSQTQDPSDTQYF. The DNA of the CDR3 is TGCGCCAGCAGTCAAACACAGGACCCTTCAGATACGCAGTATTTT.

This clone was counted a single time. CDR3 DNA: TGTGCCAGCACTCTAGGGACTTACCATGGGGACACTGAAGCTTTCTTT. Translation gives CASTLGTYHGDTEAFF. The rearrangement uses TRBV6-4 and TRBJ1-1; TRBD1 might be the D (5 bases). The CDR3 covers 16 residues. Per germline, CDR1 MRHNA and CDR2 SNTAGT. Trimming shortened V by 7 bases and J by 3 bases, and 21 bases separated the two germline ends.

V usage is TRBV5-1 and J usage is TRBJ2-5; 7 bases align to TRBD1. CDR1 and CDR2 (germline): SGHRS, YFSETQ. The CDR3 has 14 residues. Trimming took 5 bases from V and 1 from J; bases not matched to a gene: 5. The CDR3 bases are TGCGCCAGCAGGATACAGGGGAGCCAAGAGACCCAGTACTTC. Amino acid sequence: CASRIQGSQETQYF.

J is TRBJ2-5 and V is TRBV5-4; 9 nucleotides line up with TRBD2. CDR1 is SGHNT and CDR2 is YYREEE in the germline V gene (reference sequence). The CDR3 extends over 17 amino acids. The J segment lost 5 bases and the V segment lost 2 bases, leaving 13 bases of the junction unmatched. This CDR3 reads CASSFGLAGRMGETQYF. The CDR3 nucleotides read TGTGCCAGCAGCTTCGGCCTAGCGGGGCGAATGGGGGAGACCCAGTACTTC.

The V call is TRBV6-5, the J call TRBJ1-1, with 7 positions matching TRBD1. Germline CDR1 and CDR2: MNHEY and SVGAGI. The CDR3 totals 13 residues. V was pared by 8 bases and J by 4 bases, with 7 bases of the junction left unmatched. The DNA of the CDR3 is TGTGCCAGCCAGTCCCCAGGGGGCACTGAAGCTTTCTTT. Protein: CASQSPGGTEAFF.

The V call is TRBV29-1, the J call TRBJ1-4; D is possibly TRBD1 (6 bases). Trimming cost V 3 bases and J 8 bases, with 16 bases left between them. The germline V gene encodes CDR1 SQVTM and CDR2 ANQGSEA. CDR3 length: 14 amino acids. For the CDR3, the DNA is TGCAGCGTTGACGCGGCAGGGGCAGGAGAAAAACTGTTTTTT. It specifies CSVDAAGAGEKLFF. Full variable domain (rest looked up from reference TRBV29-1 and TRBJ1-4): SAVISQKPSRDICQRGTSLTIQCQVDSQVTMMFWYRQQPGQSLTLIATANQGSEATYESGFVIDKFPISRPNLTFSTLTVSNMSPEDSSIYLCSVDAAGAGEKLFFGSGTQLSVL.

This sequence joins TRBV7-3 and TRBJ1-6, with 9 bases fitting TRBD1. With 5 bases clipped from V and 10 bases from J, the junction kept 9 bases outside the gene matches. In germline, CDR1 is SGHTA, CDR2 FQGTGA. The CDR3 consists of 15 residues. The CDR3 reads CASSNTGTGSSPLHF. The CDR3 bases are TGTGCCAGCAGCAACACCGGGACAGGGTCCTCACCCCTCCACTTT.

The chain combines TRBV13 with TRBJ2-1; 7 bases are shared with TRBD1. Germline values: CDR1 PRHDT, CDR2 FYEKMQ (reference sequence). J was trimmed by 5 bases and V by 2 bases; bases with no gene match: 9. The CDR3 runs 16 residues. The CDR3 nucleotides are TGTGCCAGCAGCTTATTGGGGACAGCTGGCGACAATGAGCAGTTCTTC. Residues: CASSLLGTAGDNEQFF.

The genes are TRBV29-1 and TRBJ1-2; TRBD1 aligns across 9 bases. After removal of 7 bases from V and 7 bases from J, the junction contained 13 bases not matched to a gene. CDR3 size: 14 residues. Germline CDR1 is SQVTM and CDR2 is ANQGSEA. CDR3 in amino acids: CSAIVPGQGRGYTF. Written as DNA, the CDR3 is TGCAGCGCTATTGTCCCGGGACAGGGACGTGGCTACACCTTC.

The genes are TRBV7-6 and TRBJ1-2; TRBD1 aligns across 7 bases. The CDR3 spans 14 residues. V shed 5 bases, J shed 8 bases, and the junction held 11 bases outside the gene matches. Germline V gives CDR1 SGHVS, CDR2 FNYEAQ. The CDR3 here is CASSPRDRSDGYTF. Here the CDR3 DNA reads TGTGCCAGCAGCCCCCGGGACAGAAGTGACGGCTACACCTTC.

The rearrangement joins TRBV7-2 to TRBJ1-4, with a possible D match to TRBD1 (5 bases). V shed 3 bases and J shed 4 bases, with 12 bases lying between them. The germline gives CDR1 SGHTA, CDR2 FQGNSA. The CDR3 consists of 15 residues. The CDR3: CASSFSSGNNEKLFF. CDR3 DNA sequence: TGTGCCAGCAGCTTCTCTTCAGGGAATAATGAAAAACTGTTTTTT.

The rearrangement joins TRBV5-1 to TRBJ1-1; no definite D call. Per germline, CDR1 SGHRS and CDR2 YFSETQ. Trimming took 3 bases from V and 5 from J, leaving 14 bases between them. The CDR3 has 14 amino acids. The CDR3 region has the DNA TGCGCCAGCAGCTGGGGAGAGACCGCAACTGAAGCTTTCTTT. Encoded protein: CASSWGETATEAFF.

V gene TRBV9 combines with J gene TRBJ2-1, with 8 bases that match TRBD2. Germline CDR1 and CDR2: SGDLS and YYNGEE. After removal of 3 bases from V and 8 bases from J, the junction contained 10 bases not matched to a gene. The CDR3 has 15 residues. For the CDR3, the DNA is TGTGCCAGCAGCGCGGCGAGCGGGGGTATCTATGAGCAGTTCTTC. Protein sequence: CASSAASGGIYEQFF.

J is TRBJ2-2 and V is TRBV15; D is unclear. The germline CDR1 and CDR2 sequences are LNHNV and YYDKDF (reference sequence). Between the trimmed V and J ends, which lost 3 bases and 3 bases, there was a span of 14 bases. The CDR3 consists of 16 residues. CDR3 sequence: CATSSLDLAYTGELFF. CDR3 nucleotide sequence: TGTGCCACCAGCAGCCTAGATCTCGCCTACACCGGGGAGCTGTTTTTT.

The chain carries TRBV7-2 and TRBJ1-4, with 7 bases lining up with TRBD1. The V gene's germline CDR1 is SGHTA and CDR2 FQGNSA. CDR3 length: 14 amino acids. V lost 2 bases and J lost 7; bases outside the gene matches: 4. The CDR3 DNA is TGTGCCAGCAGCTTATGGTCAGGGGGTGAAAAACTGTTTTTT. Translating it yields CASSLWSGGEKLFF. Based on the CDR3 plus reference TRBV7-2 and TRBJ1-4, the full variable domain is GAGVSQSPSNKVTEKGKDVELRCDPISGHTALYWYRQSLGQGLEFLIYFQGNSAPDKSGLPSDRFSAERTGGSVSTLTIQRTQQEDSAVYLCASSLWSGGEKLFFGSGTQLSVL.

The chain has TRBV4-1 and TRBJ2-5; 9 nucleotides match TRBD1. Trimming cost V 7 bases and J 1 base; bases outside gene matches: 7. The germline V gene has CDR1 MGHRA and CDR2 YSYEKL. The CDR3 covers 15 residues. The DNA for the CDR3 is TGCGCCAGCACCAAGGGGACAGGGTTCCAAGAGACCCAGTACTTC. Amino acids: CASTKGTGFQETQYF.

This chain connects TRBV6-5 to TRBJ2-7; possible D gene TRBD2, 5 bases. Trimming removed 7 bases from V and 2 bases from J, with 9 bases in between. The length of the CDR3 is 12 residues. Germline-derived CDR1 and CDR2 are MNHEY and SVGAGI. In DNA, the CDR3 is TGTGCCAGCACCGGGCGGGCCTACGAGCAGTACTTC. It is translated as CASTGRAYEQYF.

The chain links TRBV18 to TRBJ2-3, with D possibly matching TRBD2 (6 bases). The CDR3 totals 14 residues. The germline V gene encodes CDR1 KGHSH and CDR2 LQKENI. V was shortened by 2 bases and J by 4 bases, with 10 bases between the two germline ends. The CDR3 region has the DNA TGTGCCAGCTCACCAACGACTAGTTCAGATACGCAGTATTTT. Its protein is CASSPTTSSDTQYF.

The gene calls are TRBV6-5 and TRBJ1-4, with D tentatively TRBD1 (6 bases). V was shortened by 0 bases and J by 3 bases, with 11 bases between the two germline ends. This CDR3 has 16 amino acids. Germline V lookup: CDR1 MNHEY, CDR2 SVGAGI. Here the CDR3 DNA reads TGTGCCAGCAGTTACTCAGGCAGGGGAGCTAATGAAAAACTGTTTTTT. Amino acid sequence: CASSYSGRGANEKLFF.